The T cell receptor beta chain under discussion was sequenced for a study of response to subunit inactivated influenza vaccine. Trimming removed 0 bases from V and 2 bases from J, with 7 bases in between. The CDR3 has 14 residues. Germline CDR1 LGHNA, CDR2 YSLEER. Study results and limitations: The study's authors posited that every seasonal influenza vaccination enlists few new T cells.

Regarding this clonotype: The antigen remains unidentified.

MiXCR, applied by TCRdb to the RT-PCR reads, yields one record per CDR3 protein. The sample records roughly 570,000 distinct CDR3 sequences, 13% being singletons. The receptor was derived from a man between 45 and 60 years old who received an inactivated influenza vaccine. The rearrangement links TRBV4-3 to TRBJ2-5; D is unclear. Sequenced material: PBMCs from blood, taken about 40 days after vaccination. The CDR3 loop is CASSQDRHQETQYF. The CDR3 bases are TGCGCCAGCAGCCAAGATAGACATCAAGAGACCCAGTACTTC.